Listed below are T cell receptor beta chains from one sample, sequenced in a study of technical replicates of blood from a handful of donors. The table came from immunoSEQ multiplex PCR; TCRdb's copy has only in-frame clones and leaves some out. Among some 14,000 clones listed, approximately 95% were seen once. Source material: PBMCs. All receptors derive from a human donor in good health. CDR3s include the opening cysteine and the closing phenylalanine or tryptophan. D genes are given only for firm matches. Size is stated for part of the rows, as once, few or many counts, or as a class when the clone is expanded.

>few|TRBV19|-|TRBJ2-3
CASSPEGHTDTQYF
TGTGCCAGTAGTCCTGAGGGCCACACAGATACGCAGTATTTT
>-|TRBV27|TRBD1|TRBJ1-5
CASSSRTGRNQPQHF
TGTGCCAGCAGTTCCCGGACAGGCCGCAATCAGCCCCAGCATTTT
>-|TRBV9|TRBD1|TRBJ1-2
CASSVGTGGYGYTF
TGTGCCAGCAGCGTAGGGACAGGGGGCTATGGCTACACCTTC
>-|TRBV5-4|-|TRBJ2-7
CASSLERDSAEQYF
TGTGCCAGCAGCTTGGAACGGGATTCGGCCGAGCAGTACTTC
>-|TRBV28|TRBD1|TRBJ1-5
CASSLGTGSNQPQHF
TGTGCCAGCAGTTTAGGGACAGGGAGCAATCAGCCCCAGCATTTT
>-|TRBV5-1|TRBD2|TRBJ2-1
CASSLTSGRSEQFF
TGCGCCAGCAGCTTGACTAGCGGGAGGAGTGAGCAGTTCTTC
>-|TRBV5-1|TRBD2|TRBJ2-5
CASSSSGIETQYF
TGCGCCAGCAGCTCTAGCGGGATAGAGACCCAGTACTTC
>-|TRBV7-2|TRBD1|TRBJ1-1
CASRNGQGDGTEAFF
TGTGCCAGCAGAAATGGACAGGGGGACGGAACTGAAGCTTTCTTT
>-|TRBV7-2|TRBD2|TRBJ2-2
CASRKLAGKNTGELFF
TGTGCCAGCAGAAAACTAGCGGGGAAGAACACCGGGGAGCTGTTTTTT
>-|TRBV2|TRBD1|TRBJ2-5
CASRFTGEETQYF
TGTGCCAGCAGGTTCACAGGGGAAGAGACCCAGTACTTC
>-|TRBV5-5|TRBD1|TRBJ1-2
CASSLAGDSTYGYTF
TGTGCCAGCAGCTTGGCCGGGGACAGTACTTATGGCTACACCTTC
>-|TRBV18|TRBD1|TRBJ2-7
CASSPAGTGNYEQYF
TGTGCCAGCTCACCCGCCGGGACAGGGAACTACGAGCAGTACTTC
>once|TRBV13|-|TRBJ1-5
CASSTGGRGNQPQHF
TGTGCCAGCAGTACGGGGGGCCGGGGCAATCAGCCCCAGCATTTT